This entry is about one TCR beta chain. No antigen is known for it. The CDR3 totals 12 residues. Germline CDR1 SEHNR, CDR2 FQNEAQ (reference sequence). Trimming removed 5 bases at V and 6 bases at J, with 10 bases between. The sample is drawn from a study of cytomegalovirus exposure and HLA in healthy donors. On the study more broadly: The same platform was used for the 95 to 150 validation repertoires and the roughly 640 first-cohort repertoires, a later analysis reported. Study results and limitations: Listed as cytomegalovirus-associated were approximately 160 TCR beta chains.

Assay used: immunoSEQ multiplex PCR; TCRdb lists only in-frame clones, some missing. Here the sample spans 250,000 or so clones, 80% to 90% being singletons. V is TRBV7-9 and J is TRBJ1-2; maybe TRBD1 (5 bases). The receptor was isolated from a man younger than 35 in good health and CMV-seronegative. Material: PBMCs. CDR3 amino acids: CASSPGLHGYTF. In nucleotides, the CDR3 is TGTGCCAGCAGCCCGGGACTCCATGGCTACACCTTC.